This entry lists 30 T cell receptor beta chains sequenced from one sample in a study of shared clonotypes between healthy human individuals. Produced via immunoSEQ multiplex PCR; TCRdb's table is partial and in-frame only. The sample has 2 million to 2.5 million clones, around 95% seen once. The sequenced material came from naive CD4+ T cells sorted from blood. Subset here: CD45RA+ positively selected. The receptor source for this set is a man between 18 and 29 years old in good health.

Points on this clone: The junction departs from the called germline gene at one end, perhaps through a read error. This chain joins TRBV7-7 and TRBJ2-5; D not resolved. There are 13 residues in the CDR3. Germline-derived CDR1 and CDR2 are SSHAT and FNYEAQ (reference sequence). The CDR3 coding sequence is TGTGCTAGCAGCTCAGACTTCCAAGAGACCCAGTACTTC. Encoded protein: CASSSDFQETQYF.

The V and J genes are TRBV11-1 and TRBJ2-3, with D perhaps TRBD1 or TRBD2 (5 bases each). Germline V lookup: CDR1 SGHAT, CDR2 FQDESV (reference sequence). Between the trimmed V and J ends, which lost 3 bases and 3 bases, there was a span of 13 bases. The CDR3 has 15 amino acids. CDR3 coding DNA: TGTGCCAGCAGCTTTCCCGGGGCGCGGACAGATACGCAGTATTTT. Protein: CASSFPGARTDTQYF.

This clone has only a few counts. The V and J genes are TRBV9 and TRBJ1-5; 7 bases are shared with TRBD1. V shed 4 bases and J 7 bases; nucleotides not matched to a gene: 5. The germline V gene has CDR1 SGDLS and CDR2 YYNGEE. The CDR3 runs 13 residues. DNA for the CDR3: TGTGCCAGCAGCAGCACAGGGGCGCAGCCCCAGCATTTT. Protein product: CASSSTGAQPQHF.

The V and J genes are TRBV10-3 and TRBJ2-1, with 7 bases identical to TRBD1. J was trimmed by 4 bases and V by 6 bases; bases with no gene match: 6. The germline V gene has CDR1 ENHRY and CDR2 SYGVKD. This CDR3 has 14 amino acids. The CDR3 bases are TGTGCCATCAGCCCGGGACAGACTTACAATGAGCAGTTCTTC. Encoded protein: CAISPGQTYNEQFF.

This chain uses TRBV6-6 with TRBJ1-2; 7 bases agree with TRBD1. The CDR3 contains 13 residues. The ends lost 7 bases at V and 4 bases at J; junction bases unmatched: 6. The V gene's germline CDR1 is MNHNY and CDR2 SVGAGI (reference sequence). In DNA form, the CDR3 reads TGTGCCAGCACCCCGAACAGGGGCTATGGCTACACCTTC. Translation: CASTPNRGYGYTF.

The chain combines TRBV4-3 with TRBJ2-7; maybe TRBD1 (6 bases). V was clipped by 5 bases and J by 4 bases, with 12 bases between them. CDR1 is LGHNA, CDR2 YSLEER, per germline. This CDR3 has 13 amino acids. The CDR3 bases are TGCGCCAGCAGCTCCGAGAGGGGGTACGAGCAGTACTTC. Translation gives CASSSERGYEQYF.

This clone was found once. The CDR3 DNA is TGTGCCAGCAGCGCCCGGGACTTGGGGTCGGGTGAGCAGTTCTTC. It yields the protein CASSARDLGSGEQFF. The V call is TRBV7-2, the J call TRBJ2-1; TRBD2 is a possible D gene (6 bases). Trimming removed 5 bases at V and 9 bases at J, with 20 bases between. The CDR3 consists of 15 residues. Germline-derived CDR1 and CDR2 are SGHTA and FQGNSA. Based on the CDR3 plus reference TRBV7-2 and TRBJ2-1, the full variable domain is GAGVSQSPSNKVTEKGKDVELRCDPISGHTALYWYRQSLGQGLEFLIYFQGNSAPDKSGLPSDRFSAERTGGSVSTLTIQRTQQEDSAVYLCASSARDLGSGEQFFGPGTRLTVL.

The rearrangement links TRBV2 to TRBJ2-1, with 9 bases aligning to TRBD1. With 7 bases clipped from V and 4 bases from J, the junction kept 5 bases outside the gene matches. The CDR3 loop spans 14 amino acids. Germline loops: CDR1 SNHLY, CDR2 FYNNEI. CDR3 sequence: CASIRQGGYNEQFF. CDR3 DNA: TGTGCCAGCATACGACAGGGGGGATACAATGAGCAGTTCTTC.

The CDR3 nucleotides read TGTGCCAGCAGCCAGTCACAGAAACCGAACACTGAAGCTTTCTTT. Protein sequence: CASSQSQKPNTEAFF. V is TRBV25-1 and J is TRBJ1-1; D unclear. This CDR3 region has 15 residues. Germline CDR1 and CDR2: MGHDK and SYGVNS. Between the trimmed V and J ends, which lost 6 bases and 1 base, there was a span of 15 bases. Full variable domain (remainder filled in from reference TRBV25-1 and TRBJ1-1): EADIYQTPRYLVIGTGKKITLECSQTMGHDKMYWYQQDPGMELHLIHYSYGVNSTEKGDLSSESTVSRIRTEHFPLTLESARPSHTSQYLCASSQSQKPNTEAFFGQGTRLTVV.

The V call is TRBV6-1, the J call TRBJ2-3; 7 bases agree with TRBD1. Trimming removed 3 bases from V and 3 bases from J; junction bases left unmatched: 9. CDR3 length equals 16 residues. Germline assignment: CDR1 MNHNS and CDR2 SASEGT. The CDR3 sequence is CASSDPGQKLTDTQYF. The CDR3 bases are TGTGCCAGCAGTGATCCGGGACAGAAATTAACAGATACGCAGTATTTT.

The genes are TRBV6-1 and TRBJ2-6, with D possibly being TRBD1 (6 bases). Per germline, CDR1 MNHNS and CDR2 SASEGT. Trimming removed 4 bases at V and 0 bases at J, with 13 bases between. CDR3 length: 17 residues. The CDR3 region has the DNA TGTGCCAGCAGTGCTGGGGGCGTAAGCTCTGGGGCCAACGTCCTGACTTTC. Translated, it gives CASSAGGVSSGANVLTF.

CDR3 sequence: CASSSGQVSGNTIYF. The CDR3, as DNA: TGTGCCAGCAGCTCAGGACAGGTCTCTGGAAACACCATATATTTT. This chain joins TRBV11-2 and TRBJ1-3; 7 nucleotides line up with TRBD1. V was clipped by 4 bases and J by 0 bases; unmatched bases: 3. The CDR3 covers 15 residues. The germline gives CDR1 SGHAT, CDR2 FQNNGV.

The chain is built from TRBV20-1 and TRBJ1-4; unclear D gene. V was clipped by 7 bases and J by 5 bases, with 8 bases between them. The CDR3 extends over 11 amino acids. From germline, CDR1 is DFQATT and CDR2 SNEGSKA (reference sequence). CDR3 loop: CSVVGNEKLFF. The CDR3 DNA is TGCAGTGTGGTCGGGAATGAAAAACTGTTTTTT.

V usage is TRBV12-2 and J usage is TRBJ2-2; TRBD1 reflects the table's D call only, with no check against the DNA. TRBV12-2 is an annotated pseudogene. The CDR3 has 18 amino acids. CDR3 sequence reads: CASRLPDSGTENTGELFF. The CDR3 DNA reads TGTGCAAGTCGCTTACCAGACTCCGGGACAGAGAACACCGGGGAGCTGTTTTTT.

The DNA of the CDR3 is TGTGCCAGCAGCCGGGACGGCATATCCTACGAGCAGTACTTC. Protein: CASSRDGISYEQYF. The chain uses TRBV25-1 and TRBJ2-7, with D possibly being TRBD1 or TRBD2 (5 bases each). CDR1 is MGHDK and CDR2 is SYGVNS in the germline V gene. V lost 6 bases to trimming and J lost 1 base, with 13 bases between them. The length of the CDR3 is 14 residues.

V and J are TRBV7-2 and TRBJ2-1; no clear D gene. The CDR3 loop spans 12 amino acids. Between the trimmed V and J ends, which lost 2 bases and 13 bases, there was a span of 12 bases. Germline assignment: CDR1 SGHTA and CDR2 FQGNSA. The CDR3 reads CASSLSRQAQFF. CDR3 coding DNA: TGTGCCAGCAGCTTAAGTCGGCAGGCCCAGTTCTTC.

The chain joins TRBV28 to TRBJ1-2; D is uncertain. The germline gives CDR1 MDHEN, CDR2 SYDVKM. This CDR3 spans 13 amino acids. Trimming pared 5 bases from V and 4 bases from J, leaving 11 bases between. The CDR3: CASSLRVAYGYTF. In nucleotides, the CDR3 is TGTGCCAGCAGTCTTAGGGTAGCCTATGGCTACACCTTC.

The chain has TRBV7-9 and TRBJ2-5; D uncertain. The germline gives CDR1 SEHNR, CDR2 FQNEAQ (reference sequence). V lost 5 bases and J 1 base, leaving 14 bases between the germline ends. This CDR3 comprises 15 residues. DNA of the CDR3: TGTGCCAGCAGCGAAATAAGTTTTCTCCAAGAGACCCAGTACTTC. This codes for CASSEISFLQETQYF.

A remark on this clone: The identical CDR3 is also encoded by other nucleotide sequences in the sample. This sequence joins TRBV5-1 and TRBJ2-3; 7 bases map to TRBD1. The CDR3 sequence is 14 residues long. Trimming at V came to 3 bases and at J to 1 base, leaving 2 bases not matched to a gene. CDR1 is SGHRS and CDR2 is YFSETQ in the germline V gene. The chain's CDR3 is CASSYGQGTDTQYF. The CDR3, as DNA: TGCGCCAGCAGCTATGGACAGGGCACAGATACGCAGTATTTT.

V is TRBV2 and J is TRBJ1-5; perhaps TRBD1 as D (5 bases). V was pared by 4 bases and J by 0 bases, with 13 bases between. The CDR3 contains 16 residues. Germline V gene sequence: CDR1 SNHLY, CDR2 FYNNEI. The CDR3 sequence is CASSGPGTSSNQPQHF. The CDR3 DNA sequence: TGTGCCAGCAGTGGGCCCGGGACTAGTAGCAATCAGCCCCAGCATTTT.

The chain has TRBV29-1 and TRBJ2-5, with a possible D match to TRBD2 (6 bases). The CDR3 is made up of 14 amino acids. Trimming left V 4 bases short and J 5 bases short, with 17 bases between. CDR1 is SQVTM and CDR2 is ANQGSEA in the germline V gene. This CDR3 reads CSVGFWGEIETQYF. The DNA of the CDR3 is TGCAGCGTTGGGTTTTGGGGGGAGATTGAGACCCAGTACTTC.

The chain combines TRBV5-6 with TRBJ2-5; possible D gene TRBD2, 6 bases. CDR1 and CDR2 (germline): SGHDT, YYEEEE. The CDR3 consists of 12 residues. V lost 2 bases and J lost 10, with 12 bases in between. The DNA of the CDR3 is TGTGCCAGCAGCTTTGACCGGGACTTCCAGTACTTC. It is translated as CASSFDRDFQYF.

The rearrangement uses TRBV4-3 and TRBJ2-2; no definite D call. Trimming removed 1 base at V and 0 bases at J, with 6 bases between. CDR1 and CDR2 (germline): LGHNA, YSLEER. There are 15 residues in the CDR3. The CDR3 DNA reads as TGCGCCAGCAGCCAAGCTGGTTCGAACACCGGGGAGCTGTTTTTT. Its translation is CASSQAGSNTGELFF.

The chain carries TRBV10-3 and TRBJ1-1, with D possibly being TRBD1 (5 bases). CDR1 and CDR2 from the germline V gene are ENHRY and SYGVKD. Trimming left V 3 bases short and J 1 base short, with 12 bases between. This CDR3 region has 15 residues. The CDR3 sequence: CAISDMSQGNTEAFF. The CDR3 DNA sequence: TGTGCCATCAGTGATATGAGTCAGGGGAACACTGAAGCTTTCTTT.

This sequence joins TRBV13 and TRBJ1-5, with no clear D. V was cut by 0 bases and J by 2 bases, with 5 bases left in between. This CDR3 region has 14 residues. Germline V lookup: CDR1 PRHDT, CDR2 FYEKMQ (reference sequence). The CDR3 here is CASSLGRGNQPQHF. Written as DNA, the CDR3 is TGTGCCAGCAGCTTAGGGAGGGGCAATCAGCCCCAGCATTTT.

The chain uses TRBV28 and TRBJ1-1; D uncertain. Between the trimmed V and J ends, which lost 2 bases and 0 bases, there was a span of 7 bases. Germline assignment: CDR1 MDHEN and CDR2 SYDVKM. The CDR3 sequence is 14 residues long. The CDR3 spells CASSLDTVNTEAFF. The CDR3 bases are TGTGCCAGCAGTTTAGACACAGTGAACACTGAAGCTTTCTTT.

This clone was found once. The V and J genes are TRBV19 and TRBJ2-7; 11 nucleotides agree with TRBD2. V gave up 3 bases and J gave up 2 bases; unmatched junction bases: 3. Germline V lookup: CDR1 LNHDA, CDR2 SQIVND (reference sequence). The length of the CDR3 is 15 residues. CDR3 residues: CASSIQLAGAYEQYF. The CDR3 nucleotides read TGTGCCAGTAGTATTCAACTAGCGGGGGCCTACGAGCAGTACTTC.

In DNA, the CDR3 is TGTGCCAGCAGGCAAGAGACCCAGTACTTC. Translating it yields CASRQETQYF. The rearrangement uses TRBV21-1 and TRBJ2-5. TRBV21-1 is deemed a pseudogene. The CDR3 extends over 10 amino acids.

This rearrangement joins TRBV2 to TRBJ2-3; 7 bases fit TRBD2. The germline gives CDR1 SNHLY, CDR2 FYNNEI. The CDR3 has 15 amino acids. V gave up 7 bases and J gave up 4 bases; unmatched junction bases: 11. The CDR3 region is CASTSGLVSADTQYF. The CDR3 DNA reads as TGTGCCAGCACCAGCGGACTAGTTTCTGCAGATACGCAGTATTTT.

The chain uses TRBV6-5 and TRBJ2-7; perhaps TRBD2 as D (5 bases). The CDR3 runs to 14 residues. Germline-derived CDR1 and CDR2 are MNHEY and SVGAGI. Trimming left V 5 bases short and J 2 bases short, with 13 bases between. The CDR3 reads CASSPGPGTYEQYF. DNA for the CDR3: TGTGCCAGCAGTCCCGGACCGGGGACCTACGAGCAGTACTTC.